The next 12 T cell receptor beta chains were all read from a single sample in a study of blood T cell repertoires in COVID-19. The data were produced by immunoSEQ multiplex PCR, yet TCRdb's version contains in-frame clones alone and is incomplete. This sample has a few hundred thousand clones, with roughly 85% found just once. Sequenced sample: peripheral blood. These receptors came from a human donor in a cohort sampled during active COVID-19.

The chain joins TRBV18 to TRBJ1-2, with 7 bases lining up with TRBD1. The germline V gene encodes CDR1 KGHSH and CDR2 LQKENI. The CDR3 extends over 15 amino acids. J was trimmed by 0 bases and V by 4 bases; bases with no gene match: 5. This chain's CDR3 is CASSQVQGPNYGYTF. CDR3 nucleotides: TGTGCCAGCTCACAGGTACAGGGGCCTAACTATGGCTACACCTTC.

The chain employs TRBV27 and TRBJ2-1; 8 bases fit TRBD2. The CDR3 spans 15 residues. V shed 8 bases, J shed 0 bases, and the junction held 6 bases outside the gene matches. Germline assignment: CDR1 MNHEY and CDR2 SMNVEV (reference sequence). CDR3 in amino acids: CASSLAGPSYNEQFF. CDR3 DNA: TGTGCCAGCTCTTTAGCGGGGCCCTCCTACAATGAGCAGTTCTTC.

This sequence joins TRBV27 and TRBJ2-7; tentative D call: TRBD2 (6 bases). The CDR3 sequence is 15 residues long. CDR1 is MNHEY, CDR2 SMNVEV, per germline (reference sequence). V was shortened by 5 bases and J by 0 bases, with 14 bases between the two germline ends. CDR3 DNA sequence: TGTGCCAGCAGTCTAGGGACTGAAAGCTCCTACGAGCAGTACTTC. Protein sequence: CASSLGTESSYEQYF.

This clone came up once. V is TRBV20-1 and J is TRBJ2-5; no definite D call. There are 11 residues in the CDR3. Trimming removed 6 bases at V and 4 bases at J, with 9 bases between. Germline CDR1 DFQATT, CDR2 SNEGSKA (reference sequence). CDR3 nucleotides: TGCAGTGCCAAACGAGGAGAGACCCAGTACTTC. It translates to CSAKRGETQYF.

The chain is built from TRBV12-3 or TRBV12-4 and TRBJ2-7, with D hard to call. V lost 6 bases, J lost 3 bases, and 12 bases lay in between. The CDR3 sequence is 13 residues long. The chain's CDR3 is CASRQWPGYEQYF. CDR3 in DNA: TGTGCCAGCAGGCAGTGGCCGGGCTACGAGCAGTACTTC.

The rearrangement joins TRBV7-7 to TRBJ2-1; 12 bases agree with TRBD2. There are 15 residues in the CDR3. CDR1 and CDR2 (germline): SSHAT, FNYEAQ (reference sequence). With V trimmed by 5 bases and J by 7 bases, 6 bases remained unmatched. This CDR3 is CASSNGLAGNNEQFF. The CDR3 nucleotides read TGTGCCAGCAGCAACGGACTAGCGGGGAATAATGAGCAGTTCTTC.

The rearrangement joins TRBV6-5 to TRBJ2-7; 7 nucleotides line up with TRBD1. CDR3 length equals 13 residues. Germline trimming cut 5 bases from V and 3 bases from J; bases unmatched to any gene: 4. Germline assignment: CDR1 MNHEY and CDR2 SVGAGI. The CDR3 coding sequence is TGTGCCAGCAGTCGGGACAGCTTCTACGAGCAGTACTTC. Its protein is CASSRDSFYEQYF.

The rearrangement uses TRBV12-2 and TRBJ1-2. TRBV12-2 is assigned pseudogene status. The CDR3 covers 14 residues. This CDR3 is CASRLAGGGYGYTF. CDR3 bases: TGTGCAAGTCGCTTAGCGGGGGGAGGTTATGGCTACACCTTC.

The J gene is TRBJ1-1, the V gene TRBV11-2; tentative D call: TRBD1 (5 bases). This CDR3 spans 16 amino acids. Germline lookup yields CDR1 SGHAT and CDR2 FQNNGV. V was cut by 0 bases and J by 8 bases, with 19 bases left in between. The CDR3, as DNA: TGTGCCAGCAGCTTAGAGACAGCCCGGGGGTATCGAGAAGCTTTCTTT. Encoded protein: CASSLETARGYREAFF.

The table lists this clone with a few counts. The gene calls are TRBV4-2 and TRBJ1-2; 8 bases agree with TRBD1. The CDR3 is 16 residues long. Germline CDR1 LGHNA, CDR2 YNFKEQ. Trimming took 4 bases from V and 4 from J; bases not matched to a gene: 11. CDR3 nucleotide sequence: TGTGCCAGCAGCCTAGTACCGGGACAGGAGACCTATGGCTACACCTTC. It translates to CASSLVPGQETYGYTF.

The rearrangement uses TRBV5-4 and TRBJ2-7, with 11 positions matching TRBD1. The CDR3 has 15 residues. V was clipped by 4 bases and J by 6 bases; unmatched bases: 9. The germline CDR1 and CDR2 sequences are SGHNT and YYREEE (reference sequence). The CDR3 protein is CASSRAGTGGGEQYF. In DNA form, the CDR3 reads TGTGCCAGCAGCCGGGCAGGGACAGGGGGGGGCGAGCAGTACTTC. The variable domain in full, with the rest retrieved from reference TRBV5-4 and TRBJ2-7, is ETGVTQSPTHLIKTRGQQVTLRCSSQSGHNTVSWYQQALGQGPQFIFQYYREEENGRGNFPPRFSGLQFPNYSSELNVNALELDDSALYLCASSRAGTGGGEQYFGPGTRLTVT.

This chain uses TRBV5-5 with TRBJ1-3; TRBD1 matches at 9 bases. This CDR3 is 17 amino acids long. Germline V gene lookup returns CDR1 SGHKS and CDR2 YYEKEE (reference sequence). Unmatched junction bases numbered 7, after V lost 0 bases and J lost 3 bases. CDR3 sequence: CASSLGNRGRLGNTIYF. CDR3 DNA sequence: TGTGCCAGCAGCTTGGGTAACAGGGGGCGCCTTGGAAACACCATATATTTT.